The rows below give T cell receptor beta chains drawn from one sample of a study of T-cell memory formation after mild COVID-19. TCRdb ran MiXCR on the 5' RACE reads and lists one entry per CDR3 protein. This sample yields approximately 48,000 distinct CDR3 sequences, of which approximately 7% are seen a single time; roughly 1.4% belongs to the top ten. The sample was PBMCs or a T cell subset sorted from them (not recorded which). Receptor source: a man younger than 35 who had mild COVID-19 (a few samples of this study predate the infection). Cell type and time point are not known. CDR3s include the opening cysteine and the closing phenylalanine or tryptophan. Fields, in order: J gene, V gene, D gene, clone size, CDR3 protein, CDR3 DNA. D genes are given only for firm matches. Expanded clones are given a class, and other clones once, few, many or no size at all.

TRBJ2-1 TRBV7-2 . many CASSLVVTDNNEQFF TGTGCCAGCAGCTTAGTTGTGACAGACAACAATGAGCAGTTCTTC
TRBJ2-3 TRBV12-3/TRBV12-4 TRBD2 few CASSLAGGSTDTQYF TGTGCCAGCAGTCTAGCGGGGGGTAGCACAGATACGCAGTATTTT
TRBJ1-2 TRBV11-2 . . CASSSYRQVALGYTF TGTGCCAGCAGCTCCTACCGACAGGTAGCTTTGGGCTACACCTTC
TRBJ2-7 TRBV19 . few CASSIRGNSYEQYF TGTGCCAGTAGTATACGGGGGAACTCCTACGAGCAGTACTTC
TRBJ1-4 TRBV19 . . CASSRGGGEKLFF TGTGCCAGTTCCAGGGGAGGAGGTGAAAAACTGTTTTTT
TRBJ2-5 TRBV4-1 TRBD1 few CASSRGTGPQETQYF TGCGCCAGCAGCCGCGGGACAGGTCCCCAAGAGACCCAGTACTTC
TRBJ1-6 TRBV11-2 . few CASSPGVSSSPLHF TGTGCCAGCAGTCCGGGTGTTTCTAGTTCACCCCTCCACTTT
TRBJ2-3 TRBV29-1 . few CSVVEQNTDTQYF TGCAGCGTTGTGGAACAGAACACAGATACGCAGTATTTT
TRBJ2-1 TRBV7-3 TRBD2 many CASSPSGGAVEQFF TGTGCCAGCAGCCCAAGCGGGGGGGCGGTTGAGCAGTTCTTC
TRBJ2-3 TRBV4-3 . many CASSHGARDADTQYF TGCGCCAGCAGCCACGGGGCCAGGGACGCAGATACGCAGTATTTT
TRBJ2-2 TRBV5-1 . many CASSSPQGRNTGELFF TGCGCCAGCAGCTCCCCCCAGGGGCGAAACACCGGGGAGCTGTTTTTT
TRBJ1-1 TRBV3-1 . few CASSQVPDTEAFF TGTGCCAGCAGCCAAGTCCCAGACACTGAAGCTTTCTTT
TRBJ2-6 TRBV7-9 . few CATSWGQSSGANVLTF TGTGCCACCTCCTGGGGACAAAGCTCTGGGGCCAACGTCCTGACTTTC
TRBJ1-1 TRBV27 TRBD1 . CASSFGQGTNTEAFF TGTGCCAGCAGTTTCGGACAGGGGACGAACACTGAAGCTTTCTTT
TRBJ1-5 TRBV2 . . CASRPGGSNQPQHF TGTGCCAGCAGGCCCGGAGGTAGCAATCAGCCCCAGCATTTT
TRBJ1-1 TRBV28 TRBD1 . CASRGTASAEAFF TGTGCCAGCCGCGGGACAGCGAGCGCTGAAGCTTTCTTT
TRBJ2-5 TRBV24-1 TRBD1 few CATSGTGGSETQYF TGTGCCACCTCCGGGACAGGGGGTTCGGAGACCCAGTACTTC
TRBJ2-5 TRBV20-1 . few CSAKNRLRAQETQYF TGCAGTGCTAAGAATCGTCTCCGGGCGCAAGAGACCCAGTACTTC
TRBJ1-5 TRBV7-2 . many CASSLVGGNTNQPQHF TGTGCCAGCAGCTTAGTTGGGGGAAACACCAATCAGCCCCAGCATTTT
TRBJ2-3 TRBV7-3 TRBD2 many CASSLRGGAGGADTQYF TGTGCCAGCAGCTTAAGGGGAGGGGCAGGCGGCGCAGATACGCAGTATTTT
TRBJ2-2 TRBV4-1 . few CASSPTELRELFF TGCGCCAGCAGCCCGACAGAGCTTAGGGAGCTGTTTTTT
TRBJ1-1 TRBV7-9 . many CASIPPHHRGGTEAFF TGTGCCAGCATCCCCCCTCACCACCGGGGGGGCACTGAAGCTTTCTTT
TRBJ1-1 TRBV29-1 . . CSVEPANTEAFF TGCAGCGTTGAACCCGCGAACACTGAAGCTTTCTTT
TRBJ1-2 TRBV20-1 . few CSASLGGNYGYTF TGCAGTGCTAGCCTGGGGGGTAACTATGGCTACACCTTC
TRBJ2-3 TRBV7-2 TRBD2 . CASSPPGTSAPDTQYF TGTGCCAGCAGCCCCCCTGGGACTAGCGCGCCAGATACGCAGTATTTT
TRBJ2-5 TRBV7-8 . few CASSLGRNRETQYF TGTGCCAGCAGCTTAGGACGTAACCGAGAGACCCAGTACTTC
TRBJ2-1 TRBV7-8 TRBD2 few CASSLGLATMRQFF TGTGCCAGCAGCTTAGGACTAGCGACAATGAGGCAGTTCTTC
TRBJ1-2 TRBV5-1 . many CASSADGFSNYGYTF TGCGCCAGCAGCGCGGACGGATTTTCTAACTATGGCTACACCTTC
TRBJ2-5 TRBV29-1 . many CSVGTTEETQYF TGCAGCGTTGGGACAACCGAAGAGACCCAGTACTTC
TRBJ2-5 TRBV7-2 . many CASSAGNFEAETQYF TGTGCCAGCAGCGCCGGGAACTTTGAGGCAGAGACCCAGTACTTC
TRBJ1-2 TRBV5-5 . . CASSLRAWGYTF TGTGCCAGCAGCTTGAGGGCGTGGGGCTACACCTTC
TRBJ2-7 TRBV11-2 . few CASSLSRQPYEQYF TGTGCCAGCAGCTTATCCAGACAGCCGTACGAGCAGTACTTC